The 5 T cell receptor beta chains below were found in one sample sequenced in a study of T cell responses to AZD1222 COVID-19 vaccine. Repertoires were generated with immunoSEQ multiplex PCR, while TCRdb's copy carries only in-frame clones and drops some. Of tens of thousands of clones in the sample, less than 85% were seen once. The source was peripheral blood, collected 28 days after the second AZD1222 dose. The receptors stem from an adult who received the AZD1222 COVID-19 vaccine.

The rearrangement joins TRBV19 to TRBJ2-3; TRBD2 agrees at 14 bases. The V segment lost 8 bases and the J segment 7 bases; nucleotides outside the gene matches: 11. The CDR3 has 16 amino acids. Germline-derived CDR1 and CDR2 are LNHDA and SQIVND (reference sequence). CDR3 bases: TGTGCCAGTTCCCGCGCCGGGACTAGCGGGAGTAATACGCAGTATTTT. Its protein is CASSRAGTSGSNTQYF.

The gene calls are TRBV6-5 and TRBJ2-1, with D unresolved. The CDR3 spans 15 residues. V gave up 2 bases and J gave up 3 bases, with 11 bases separating them. Looked up from germline, CDR1 is MNHEY and CDR2 is SVGAGI. CDR3 DNA: TGTGCCAGCAGTTACGGTGACGGTTTCTACAATGAGCAGTTCTTC. Residues: CASSYGDGFYNEQFF.

The chain combines TRBV30 with TRBJ2-1; D remains ambiguous. Per the germline V gene, CDR1 is GTSNPN and CDR2 is SVGIG (reference sequence). This CDR3 has 13 residues. V dropped 2 bases and J dropped 5 bases, with 10 bases sitting between them. This CDR3 is CAWSRGRDNEQFF. The CDR3 region has the DNA TGTGCCTGGAGTCGAGGAAGGGACAATGAGCAGTTCTTC.

The CDR3 nucleotides read TGTGCCAGCAGTGACTCTACCCGCGAGGGGGGCTACACCTTC. Its protein is CASSDSTREGGYTF. The chain couples TRBV25-1 to TRBJ1-2, with TRBD1 as a possible D gene (5 bases). Germline values: CDR1 MGHDK, CDR2 SYGVNS. The CDR3 loop spans 14 amino acids. V lost 3 bases and J lost 8, with 16 bases in between.

This clone was seen a few times. The chain combines TRBV4-1 with TRBJ1-4; no definite D call. Trimming stripped 3 bases from V and 8 bases from J, with 16 bases between. Per the germline V gene, CDR1 is MGHRA and CDR2 is YSYEKL. The length of the CDR3 is 15 residues. CDR3 residues: CASSQMRGSGEKLFF. DNA of the CDR3: TGCGCCAGCAGCCAGATGAGAGGGTCAGGCGAAAAACTGTTTTTT.